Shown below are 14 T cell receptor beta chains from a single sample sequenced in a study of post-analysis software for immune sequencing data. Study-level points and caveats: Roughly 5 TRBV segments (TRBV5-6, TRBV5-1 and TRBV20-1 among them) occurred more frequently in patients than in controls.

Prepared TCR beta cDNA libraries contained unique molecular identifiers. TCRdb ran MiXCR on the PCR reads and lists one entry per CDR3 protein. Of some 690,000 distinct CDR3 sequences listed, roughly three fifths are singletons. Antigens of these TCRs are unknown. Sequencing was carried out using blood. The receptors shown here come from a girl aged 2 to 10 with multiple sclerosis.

The DNA of the CDR3 is TGTGCCAGCAGTTACTCGAAGGGGGGGGGCCGATACAATGAGCAGTTCTTC. It codes for CASSYSKGGGRYNEQFF. V usage is TRBV6-2 or TRBV6-3 and J usage is TRBJ2-1, with a weak D call TRBD2 (7 bases). V gave up 0 bases and J gave up 4 bases, with 16 bases separating them. The CDR3 is made up of 17 amino acids. Germline V gene data show CDR1 as MNHEY and CDR2 as SVGEGT.

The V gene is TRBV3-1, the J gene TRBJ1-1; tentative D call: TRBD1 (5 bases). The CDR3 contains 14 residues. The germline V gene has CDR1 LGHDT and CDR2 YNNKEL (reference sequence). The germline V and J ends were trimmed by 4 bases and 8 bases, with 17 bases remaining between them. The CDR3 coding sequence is TGTGCCAGCAGCCCCGGGGCTCTAACGGCCGAAGCTTTCTTT. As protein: CASSPGALTAEAFF.

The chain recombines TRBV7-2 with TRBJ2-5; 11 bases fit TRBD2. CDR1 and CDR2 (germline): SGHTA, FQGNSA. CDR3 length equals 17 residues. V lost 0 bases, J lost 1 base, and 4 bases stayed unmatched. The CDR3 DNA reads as TGTGCCAGCAGCTTAGCGCCCCTAGCGGGGGGCCAAGAGACCCAGTACTTC. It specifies CASSLAPLAGGQETQYF.

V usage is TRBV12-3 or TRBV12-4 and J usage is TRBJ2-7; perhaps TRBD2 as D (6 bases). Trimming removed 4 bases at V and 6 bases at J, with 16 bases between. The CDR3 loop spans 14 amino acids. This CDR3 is CASSSYGLGGEQYF. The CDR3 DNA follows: TGTGCCAGCAGTTCTTACGGTCTGGGAGGCGAGCAGTACTTC.

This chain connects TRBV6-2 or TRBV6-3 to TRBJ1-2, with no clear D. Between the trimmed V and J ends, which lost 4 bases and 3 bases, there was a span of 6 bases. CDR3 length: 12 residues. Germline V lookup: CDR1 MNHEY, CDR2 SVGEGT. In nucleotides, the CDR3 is TGTGCCAGCAGTTTCTGGGACTATGGCTACACCTTC. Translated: CASSFWDYGYTF.

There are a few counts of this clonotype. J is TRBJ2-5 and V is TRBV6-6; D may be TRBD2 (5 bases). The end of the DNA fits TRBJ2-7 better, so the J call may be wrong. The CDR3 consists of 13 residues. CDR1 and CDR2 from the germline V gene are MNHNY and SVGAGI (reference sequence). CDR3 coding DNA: TGTGCCAGCAACGGGCCCTCGAGGGACGAGCAGTACTTC. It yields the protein CASNGPSRDEQYF.

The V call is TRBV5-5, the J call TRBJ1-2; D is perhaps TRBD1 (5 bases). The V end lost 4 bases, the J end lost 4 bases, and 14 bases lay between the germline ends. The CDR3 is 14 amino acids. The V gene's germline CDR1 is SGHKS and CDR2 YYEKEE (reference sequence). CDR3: CASSPRGEAYGYTF. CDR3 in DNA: TGTGCCAGCAGCCCCAGAGGGGAGGCCTATGGCTACACCTTC.

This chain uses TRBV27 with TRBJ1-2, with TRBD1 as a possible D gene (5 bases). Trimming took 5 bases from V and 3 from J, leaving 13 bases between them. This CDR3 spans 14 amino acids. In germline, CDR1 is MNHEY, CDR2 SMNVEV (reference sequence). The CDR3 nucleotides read TGTGCCAGCAGTCGCTGGGGGGGTGACTATGGCTACACCTTC. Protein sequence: CASSRWGGDYGYTF.

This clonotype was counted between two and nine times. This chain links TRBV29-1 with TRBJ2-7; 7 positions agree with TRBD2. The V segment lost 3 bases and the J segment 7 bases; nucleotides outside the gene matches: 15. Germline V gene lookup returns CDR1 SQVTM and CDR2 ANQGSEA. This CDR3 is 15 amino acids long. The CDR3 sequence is CSVDPTGGFGREQYF. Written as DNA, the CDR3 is TGCAGCGTTGATCCGACCGGGGGGTTTGGGCGAGAGCAGTACTTC.

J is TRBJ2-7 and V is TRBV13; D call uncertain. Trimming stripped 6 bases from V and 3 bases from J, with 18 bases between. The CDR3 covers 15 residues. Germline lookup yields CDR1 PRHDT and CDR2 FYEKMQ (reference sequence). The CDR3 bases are TGTGCCAGCAGTTTGGGATCTCAACTCGTCTACGAGCAGTACTTC. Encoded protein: CASSLGSQLVYEQYF.

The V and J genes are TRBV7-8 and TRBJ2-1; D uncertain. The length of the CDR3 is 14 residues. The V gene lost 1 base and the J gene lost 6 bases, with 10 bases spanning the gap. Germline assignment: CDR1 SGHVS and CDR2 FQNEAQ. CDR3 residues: CASSLGVSSNEQFF. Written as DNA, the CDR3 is TGTGCCAGCAGCTTAGGAGTTAGTAGCAATGAGCAGTTCTTC.

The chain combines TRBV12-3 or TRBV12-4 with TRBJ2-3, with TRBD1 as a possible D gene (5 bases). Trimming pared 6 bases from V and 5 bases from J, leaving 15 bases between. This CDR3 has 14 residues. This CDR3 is CASSPTARKDTQYF. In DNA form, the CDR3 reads TGTGCCAGCAGCCCGACAGCCCGGAAAGATACGCAGTATTTT.

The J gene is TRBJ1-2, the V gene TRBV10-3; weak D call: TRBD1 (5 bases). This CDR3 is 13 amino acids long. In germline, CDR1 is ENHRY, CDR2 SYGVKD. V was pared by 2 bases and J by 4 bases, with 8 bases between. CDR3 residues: CAISEGTAYGYTF. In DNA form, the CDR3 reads TGTGCCATCAGTGAGGGGACGGCCTATGGCTACACCTTC.

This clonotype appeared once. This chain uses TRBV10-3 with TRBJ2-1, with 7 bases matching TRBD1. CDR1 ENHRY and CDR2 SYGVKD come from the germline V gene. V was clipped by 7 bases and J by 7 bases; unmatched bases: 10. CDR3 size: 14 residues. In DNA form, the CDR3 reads TGTGCCATCAACGGACAGGCGCCTGAAAATGAGCAGTTCTTC. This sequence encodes CAINGQAPENEQFF.